The 24 T cell receptor beta chains listed next were all sequenced from one sample in a study of regulatory T cells in long-lasting Graves disease. Noted time point: newly diagnosed GD, antithyroid drugs for less than 3 months. From RNA extracted from PBMCs, the TCR library was made. iRepertoire HTBI primers and Arm-PCR of CDR3 regions built TCR beta libraries. TCRdb processed the multiplex PCR reads anew with MiXCR; each CDR3 protein has one entry. The sample contains some 320,000 distinct CDR3 sequences, 18% of which appear only once. The source material was peripheral blood mononuclear cells (PBMCs), sampled at new diagnosis, from a patient treated with antithyroid drugs. All receptors derive from a female donor with Graves disease.

This clonotype was counted at least ten times. Here the CDR3 DNA reads TGTGCCAGCAGCCAAGTTCCCACGACGCAAGAGACCCAGTACTTC. It is translated as CASSQVPTTQETQYF. The chain employs TRBV3-1 and TRBJ2-5; D ambiguous. V was pared by 1 base and J by 2 bases, with 11 bases between. Germline V CDR1 and CDR2: LGHDT, YNNKEL (reference sequence). The CDR3 consists of 15 residues.

This clonotype was counted many times. The chain uses TRBV7-6 and TRBJ1-3; D is undetermined. V shed 5 bases and J shed 3 bases, with 14 bases lying between them. Germline V CDR1 and CDR2: SGHVS, FNYEAQ. CDR3 size: 15 residues. Here the CDR3 DNA reads TGTGCCAGCAGCAGCGCGGTTCCTGGTGGAAACACCATATATTTT. Protein: CASSSAVPGGNTIYF.

This clonotype appeared many times. The chain has TRBV29-1 and TRBJ2-1; TRBD1 aligns across 9 bases. V shed 4 bases and J 4 bases; nucleotides not matched to a gene: 5. The CDR3 has 14 amino acids. Germline loops: CDR1 SQVTM, CDR2 ANQGSEA. The CDR3 here is CSVAGTGWYNEQFF. The CDR3 DNA follows: TGCAGCGTTGCCGGGACAGGGTGGTACAATGAGCAGTTCTTC.

This clonotype showed up just a few times. CDR3 coding DNA: TGTGCCAGCAGTTCCCCCCGGGACCCCTCCTACGAGCAGTACTTC. Its translation: CASSSPRDPSYEQYF. This chain connects TRBV28 to TRBJ2-7; D may correspond to TRBD1 or TRBD2 (5 bases each). The germline CDR1 and CDR2 sequences are MDHEN and SYDVKM. Trimming stripped 4 bases from V and 0 bases from J, with 13 bases between. The CDR3 consists of 15 residues.

This clonotype was observed at least ten times. The chain has TRBV7-9 and TRBJ2-2, with D perhaps TRBD1 (5 bases). The germline V gene encodes CDR1 SEHNR and CDR2 FQNEAQ (reference sequence). CDR3 length equals 14 residues. Between the trimmed V and J ends, which lost 1 base and 7 bases, there was a span of 10 bases. DNA of the CDR3: TGTGCCAGCAGCTTAGATACAGGAATCGGGGAGCTGTTTTTT. Protein sequence: CASSLDTGIGELFF.

This chain uses TRBV6-2 or TRBV6-3 with TRBJ2-3; 10 positions match TRBD1. This CDR3 contains 15 residues. V gave up 4 bases and J gave up 8 bases; unmatched junction bases: 9. The V gene's germline CDR1 is MNHEY and CDR2 SVGEGT. The CDR3 sequence is CASSSNAGTGVTQYF. Here the CDR3 DNA reads TGTGCCAGCAGTTCGAACGCCGGGACAGGGGTTACGCAGTATTTT.

This clonotype was counted ten times or more. V gene TRBV10-3 combines with J gene TRBJ2-3; 7 nucleotides line up with TRBD2. The germline V gene has CDR1 ENHRY and CDR2 SYGVKD. This CDR3 has 17 residues. V was pared by 0 bases and J by 1 base, with 7 bases of the junction left unmatched. The CDR3 bases are TGTGCCATCAGTGAGTCTACTAGCGAAGCCCGCACAGATACGCAGTATTTT. It is translated as CAISESTSEARTDTQYF.

This clonotype was observed a handful of times. This CDR3 reads CASSQATGGSWSYEQYF. CDR3 sequence (DNA): TGTGCCAGCAGCCAAGCCACGGGAGGTTCATGGTCCTACGAGCAGTACTTC. The chain recombines TRBV3-1 with TRBJ2-7, with 7 bases that match TRBD2. Germline V CDR1 and CDR2: LGHDT, YNNKEL (reference sequence). CDR3 length: 17 residues. The trim removed 1 base at V and 1 base at J, leaving 10 bases unmatched.

This clonotype was seen repeatedly, ten times or more. The chain is built from TRBV14 and TRBJ2-3; TRBD2 agrees at 10 bases. Germline lookup yields CDR1 SGHDN and CDR2 FVKESK. The CDR3 runs 16 residues. With V trimmed by 1 base and J by 5 bases, 6 bases remained unmatched. CDR3: CASSQALAGGRDTQYF. CDR3 coding DNA: TGTGCCAGCAGCCAAGCCTTAGCGGGAGGTCGAGATACGCAGTATTTT.

This clonotype occurred many times. This chain joins TRBV19 and TRBJ1-1, with 8 bases identical to TRBD1. The germline V gene has CDR1 LNHDA and CDR2 SQIVND (reference sequence). The CDR3 is 13 residues long. Losses at the gene ends were 5 bases for V and 6 bases for J; bases not matched to a gene: 5. The CDR3 loop reads CASSVYRGAEAFF. The CDR3 DNA reads as TGTGCCAGTAGTGTCTACAGGGGGGCTGAAGCTTTCTTT.

The sample holds many counts of this clonotype. The V and J genes are TRBV6-1 and TRBJ2-3; no definite D call. Per germline, CDR1 MNHNS and CDR2 SASEGT. The CDR3 runs 13 residues. Trimming took 7 bases from V and 6 from J, leaving 14 bases between them. The CDR3 is CASTPTWRDTQYF. The DNA of the CDR3 is TGTGCCAGCACCCCTACTTGGCGGGATACGCAGTATTTT.

Ten or more counts support this clonotype. The chain couples TRBV28 to TRBJ2-7, with 10 bases aligning to TRBD1. CDR3 length: 14 amino acids. Germline trimming cut 4 bases from V and 3 bases from J; bases unmatched to any gene: 3. CDR1 and CDR2 (germline): MDHEN, SYDVKM. CDR3 sequence: CASSSGTGDYEQYF. CDR3 sequence (DNA): TGTGCCAGCAGTTCCGGGACAGGGGACTACGAGCAGTACTTC.

This clonotype was seen repeatedly, ten times or more. The gene calls are TRBV28 and TRBJ2-7, with D possibly TRBD2 on 5 matching bases. This CDR3 comprises 13 residues. The germline V gene has CDR1 MDHEN and CDR2 SYDVKM. The V and J ends lost 2 bases and 5 bases respectively, with 10 bases between them. The CDR3 DNA follows: TGTGCCAGCAGTTTAGTTGTCGGGGACGAGCAGTACTTC. Residues: CASSLVVGDEQYF.

As concerns this clonotype: A read error is the likely source, as a far larger clone sits one nucleotide away. V is TRBV11-3 and J is TRBJ2-1; possible D gene TRBD1, 5 bases. Judging by the DNA end, TRBJ2-5 fits better; the J call may be wrong. The length of the CDR3 is 16 residues. In germline, CDR1 is SGHNT, CDR2 YENEEA. CDR3 coding DNA: TGTGCCAGCAGCTTAGTAAAGGTTGGGGCAGGGAAGACCCAGTACTTC. The encoded protein is CASSLVKVGAGKTQYF.

This clonotype was seen ten or more times. CDR3 sequence: CAWTGSGREQYF. Written as DNA, the CDR3 is TGTGCCTGGACCGGCAGCGGGAGGGAGCAGTACTTC. The chain employs TRBV30 and TRBJ2-7; the match to TRBD2 covers 9 bases. Per the germline V gene, CDR1 is GTSNPN and CDR2 is SVGIG (reference sequence). The V segment lost 4 bases and the J segment 7 bases; nucleotides outside the gene matches: 5. This CDR3 contains 12 residues.

Ten or more counts support this clonotype. Its ends do not fully match the called genes, so a read error is possible. V gene TRBV5-1 combines with J gene TRBJ1-5; unclear D gene. The V gene's germline CDR1 is SGHRS and CDR2 YFSETQ. The CDR3 has 13 residues. DNA of the CDR3: TGTGCCAGCAGTCTCGACAGCAATCAGCCCCAGCATTTT. Translated: CASSLDSNQPQHF.

This clonotype was seen repeatedly, ten times or more. The CDR3 DNA is TGTGCCAGCAGTTGGACAGGGGGACAGCCCCAGCATTTT. Translating gives CASSWTGGQPQHF. The chain employs TRBV6-2 or TRBV6-3 and TRBJ1-5, with 10 bases that match TRBD1. The CDR3 has 13 amino acids. J lost 7 bases, V lost 4 bases, and 1 base had no gene match. From germline, CDR1 is MNHEY and CDR2 SVGEGT.

This clonotype has a count of ten or more. The V call is TRBV6-1, the J call TRBJ2-5; TRBD2 matches 8 bases. The CDR3 covers 16 residues. V was pared by 5 bases and J by 0 bases, with 8 bases of the junction left unmatched. Germline V gene data show CDR1 as MNHNS and CDR2 as SASEGT. DNA for the CDR3: TGTGCCAGCAGTCCCCAGGATAGCGGGGACCAAGAGACCCAGTACTTC. Residues: CASSPQDSGDQETQYF.

This clonotype has ten or more counts. The J gene is TRBJ1-1, the V gene TRBV6-5, with a possible D match to TRBD1 (5 bases). The V end lost 4 bases, the J end lost 1 base, and 13 bases lay between the germline ends. The CDR3 has 15 residues. Germline-derived CDR1 and CDR2 are MNHEY and SVGAGI. CDR3 region: CASSFRGDGNTEAFF. The CDR3 region has the DNA TGTGCCAGCAGTTTCCGGGGGGACGGGAACACTGAAGCTTTCTTT.

This clonotype was seen a few times. The chain employs TRBV19 and TRBJ2-7, with D perhaps matching TRBD1 or TRBD2 (6 bases each). V shed 3 bases and J shed 6 bases, with 12 bases lying between them. This CDR3 is built from 13 residues. The germline gives CDR1 LNHDA, CDR2 SQIVND (reference sequence). CDR3 DNA: TGTGCCAGTAGTATTGGGGGGCGGACCGAGCAGTACTTC. Translation: CASSIGGRTEQYF.

This clonotype was recorded at least ten times. V gene TRBV19 combines with J gene TRBJ2-2; maybe TRBD2 (6 bases). Germline CDR1 is LNHDA and CDR2 is SQIVND (reference sequence). This CDR3 has 18 residues. Trimming removed 4 bases at V and 0 bases at J, with 18 bases between. The CDR3 nucleotides read TGTGCCAGTAGTACCAGGCTAGCGTTTCCGGCGAACACCGGGGAGCTGTTTTTT. It translates to CASSTRLAFPANTGELFF.

This clonotype was seen a handful of times. The chain joins TRBV3-1 to TRBJ2-1; 12 bases map to TRBD1. This CDR3 is built from 19 residues. V was clipped by 2 bases and J by 3 bases; unmatched bases: 11. Germline CDR1 LGHDT, CDR2 YNNKEL (reference sequence). The CDR3 here is CASSQTPGQGAVGYNEQFF. The CDR3 nucleotides are TGTGCCAGCAGCCAAACTCCGGGACAGGGGGCAGTGGGCTACAATGAGCAGTTCTTC.

The sample holds a few counts of this clonotype. The rearrangement uses TRBV5-1 and TRBJ2-5, with D unclear. The CDR3 has 12 residues. Trimming took 1 base from V and 5 from J, leaving 6 bases between them. Germline CDR1 reads SGHRS; CDR2 reads YFSETQ. For the CDR3, the DNA is TGCGCCAGCAGCTTGCTCACGGAGACCCAGTACTTC. This encodes CASSLLTETQYF.

Details on this clonotype: A read error is possible here, since a much larger clone lies one base away. The rearrangement joins TRBV2 to TRBJ2-1; TRBD2 agrees at 9 bases. Per germline, CDR1 SNHLY and CDR2 FYNNEI. V shed 4 bases, J shed 8 bases, and the junction held 9 bases outside the gene matches. This CDR3 contains 15 residues. CDR3 sequence (DNA): TGTGCCAGCAGTGCAGCGGGAGGAGGGGGTGATGAGCAGTTCTTC. It encodes CASSAAGGGGDEQFF. The variable domain in full, completed from reference TRBV2 and TRBJ2-1, reads EPEVTQTPSHQVTQMGQEVILRCVPISNHLYFYWYRQILGQKVEFLVSFYNNEISEKSEIFDDQFSVERPDGSNFTLKIRSTKLEDSAMYFCASSAAGGGGDEQFFGPGTRLTVL.